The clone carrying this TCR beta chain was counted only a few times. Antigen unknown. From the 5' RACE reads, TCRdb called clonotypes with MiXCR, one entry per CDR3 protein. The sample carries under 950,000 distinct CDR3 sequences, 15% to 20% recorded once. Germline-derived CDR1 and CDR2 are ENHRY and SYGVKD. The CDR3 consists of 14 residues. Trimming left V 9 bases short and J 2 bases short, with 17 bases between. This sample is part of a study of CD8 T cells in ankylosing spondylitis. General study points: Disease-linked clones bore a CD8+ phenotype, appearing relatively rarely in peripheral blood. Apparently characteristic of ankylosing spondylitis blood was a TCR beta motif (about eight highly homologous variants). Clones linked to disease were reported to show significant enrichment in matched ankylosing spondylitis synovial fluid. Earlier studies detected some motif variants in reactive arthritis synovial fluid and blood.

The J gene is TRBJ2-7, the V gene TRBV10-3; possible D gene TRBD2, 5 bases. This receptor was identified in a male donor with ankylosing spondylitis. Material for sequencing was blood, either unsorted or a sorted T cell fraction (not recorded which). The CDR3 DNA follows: TGTGCCATAACCTCGGGGAGCCGACCCTACGAGCAGTACTTC. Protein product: CAITSGSRPYEQYF.